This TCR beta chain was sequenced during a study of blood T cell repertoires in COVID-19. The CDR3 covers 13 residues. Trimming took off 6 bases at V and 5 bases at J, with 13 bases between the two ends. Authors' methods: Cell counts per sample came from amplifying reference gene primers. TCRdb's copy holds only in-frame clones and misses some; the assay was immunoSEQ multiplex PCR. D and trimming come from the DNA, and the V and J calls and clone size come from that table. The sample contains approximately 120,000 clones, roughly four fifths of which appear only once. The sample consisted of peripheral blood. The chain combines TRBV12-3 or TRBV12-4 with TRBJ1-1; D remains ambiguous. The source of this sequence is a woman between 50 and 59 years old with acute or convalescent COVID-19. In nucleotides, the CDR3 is TGTGCCAGCAGCCGACTCGGTTTTACTGAAGCTTTCTTT. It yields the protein CASSRLGFTEAFF.